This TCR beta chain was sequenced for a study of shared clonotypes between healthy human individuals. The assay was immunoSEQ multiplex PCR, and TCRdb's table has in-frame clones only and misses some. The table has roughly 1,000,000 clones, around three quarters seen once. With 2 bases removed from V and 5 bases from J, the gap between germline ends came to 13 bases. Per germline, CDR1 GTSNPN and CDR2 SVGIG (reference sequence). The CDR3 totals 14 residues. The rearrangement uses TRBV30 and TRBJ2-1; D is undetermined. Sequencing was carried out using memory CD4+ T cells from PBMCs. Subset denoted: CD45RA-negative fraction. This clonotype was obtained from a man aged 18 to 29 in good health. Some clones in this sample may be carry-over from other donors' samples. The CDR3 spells CAWSFRLTDNEQFF. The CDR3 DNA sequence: TGTGCCTGGAGTTTTCGCCTAACTGACAATGAGCAGTTCTTC.